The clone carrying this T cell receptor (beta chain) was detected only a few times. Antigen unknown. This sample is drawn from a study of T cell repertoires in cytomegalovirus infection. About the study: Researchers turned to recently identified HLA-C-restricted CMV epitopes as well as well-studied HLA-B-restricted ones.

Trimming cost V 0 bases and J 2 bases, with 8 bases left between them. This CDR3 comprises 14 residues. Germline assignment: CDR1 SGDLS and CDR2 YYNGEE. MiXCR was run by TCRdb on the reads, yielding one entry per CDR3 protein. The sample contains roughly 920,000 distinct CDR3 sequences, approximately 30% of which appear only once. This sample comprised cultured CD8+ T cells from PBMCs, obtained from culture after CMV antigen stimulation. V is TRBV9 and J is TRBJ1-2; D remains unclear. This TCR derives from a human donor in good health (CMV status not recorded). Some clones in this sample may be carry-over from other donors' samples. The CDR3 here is CASSVAVGNYGYTF. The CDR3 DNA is TGTGCCAGCAGCGTAGCGGTAGGGAACTATGGCTACACCTTC.